Below, one T cell receptor beta chain is given with its context. Its specificity is not known. The CDR3 covers 14 residues. V was shortened by 0 bases and J by 0 bases, with 6 bases between the two germline ends. Germline assignment: CDR1 SGDLS and CDR2 YYNGEE. These data are taken from a study of cytomegalovirus exposure and HLA in healthy donors. Whole-study results and caveats: Rare TCR sequences dominated, though some public TCRs recurred in many donors. The authors later linked a missense DCLRE1C variant to TCR beta V- and J-gene trimming.

The PCR ran on 60 Vbeta and 13 Jbeta primers. The protocol was immunoSEQ multiplex PCR, while the TCRdb copy is restricted to in-frame clones and leaves out a portion. The table includes about 140,000 clones, roughly three quarters detected once. This clonotype was obtained from a man between 18 and 35 years old in good health and CMV-seronegative. The chain combines TRBV9 with TRBJ1-1; D gene uncertain. Sequencing used PBMCs. The chain's CDR3 is CASSVGPMNTEAFF. CDR3 in DNA: TGTGCCAGCAGCGTAGGGCCAATGAACACTGAAGCTTTCTTT.